The 20 T cell receptor beta chains below all came from one sample that was sequenced in a study of T cells of healthy individuals. MiXCR was run by TCRdb on the 5' RACE reads, yielding one entry per CDR3 protein. The table has about 96,000 distinct CDR3 sequences, around 17% seen once. The origin of the receptors is a human donor in good health.

The chain uses TRBV10-3 and TRBJ2-7; weak D call: TRBD2 (5 bases). Germline CDR1 is ENHRY and CDR2 is SYGVKD. V lost 10 bases to trimming and J lost 6 bases, with 25 bases between them. This CDR3 contains 15 residues. CDR3 protein: CASADLSSGGGEQYF. In DNA, the CDR3 is TGTGCCAGCGCCGACTTGAGCTCAGGAGGCGGCGAGCAGTACTTC.

This clonotype was counted a few times. The CDR3 spells CASSLETRVEAFF. The CDR3, as DNA: TGTGCCAGCAGCTTAGAAACCAGAGTTGAAGCTTTCTTT. The chain recombines TRBV7-2 with TRBJ1-1; D ambiguous. CDR3 length equals 13 residues. Germline loops: CDR1 SGHTA, CDR2 FQGNSA. Trimming pared 1 base from V and 7 bases from J, leaving 10 bases between.

This clonotype occurred a few times. This chain joins TRBV20-1 and TRBJ2-7, with 7 bases identical to TRBD2. Germline values: CDR1 DFQATT, CDR2 SNEGSKA (reference sequence). With V trimmed by 3 bases and J by 0 bases, 8 bases remained unmatched. This CDR3 spans 15 amino acids. The CDR3 protein is CSARSPGGSSYEQYF. CDR3 sequence (DNA): TGCAGTGCTAGGTCACCTGGCGGGAGCTCCTACGAGCAGTACTTC.

About this clonotype itself: The conserved closing phenylalanine or tryptophan is absent in this CDR3, likely reflecting a read error. This sequence joins TRBV9 and TRBJ2-3, with D unclear. There are 13 residues in the CDR3. Germline V gene sequence: CDR1 SGDLS, CDR2 YYNGEE. Trimming stripped 0 bases from V and 2 bases from J, with 4 bases between. The CDR3 DNA is TGTGCCAGCAGCGTAGGGGACACAGATACGCAGTATCTT. Protein sequence: CASSVGDTDTQYL.

At least ten counts were recorded for this clonotype. This chain joins TRBV7-2 and TRBJ2-7; TRBD2 aligns across 8 bases. V shed 5 bases and J 0 bases; nucleotides not matched to a gene: 6. The CDR3 has 15 residues. The germline V gene encodes CDR1 SGHTA and CDR2 FQGNSA. The CDR3 is CASSRSGRYSYEQYF. The CDR3 DNA sequence: TGTGCCAGCAGCCGGAGCGGGAGATACTCCTACGAGCAGTACTTC.

This clonotype turned up a few times. The chain has TRBV20-1 and TRBJ1-2; D is perhaps TRBD1 (5 bases). Germline V CDR1 and CDR2: DFQATT, SNEGSKA (reference sequence). The V end lost 0 bases, the J end lost 4 bases, and 12 bases lay between the germline ends. The CDR3 extends over 14 amino acids. This CDR3 is CSARDIGTPYGYTF. DNA for the CDR3: TGCAGTGCTAGAGATATCGGGACGCCCTATGGCTACACCTTC.

The V call is TRBV3-1, the J call TRBJ2-1; 10 positions match TRBD1. Germline CDR1 is LGHDT and CDR2 is YNNKEL (reference sequence). The J segment lost 6 bases and the V segment lost 3 bases, leaving 11 bases of the junction unmatched. This CDR3 contains 17 residues. The CDR3 here is CASSHIRGTGARNEQFF. The CDR3 DNA follows: TGTGCCAGCAGCCATATCCGGGGGACAGGGGCCCGCAATGAGCAGTTCTTC.

This chain uses TRBV7-8 with TRBJ1-1, with D perhaps matching TRBD1 (6 bases). V was clipped by 5 bases and J by 11 bases, with 15 bases between them. CDR1 and CDR2 from the germline V gene are SGHVS and FQNEAQ. CDR3 length: 12 residues. CDR3 loop: CASSTMGGGAFF. In DNA, the CDR3 is TGTGCCAGCAGCACGATGGGAGGGGGGGCTTTCTTT.

The sample holds a few counts of this clonotype. V and J are TRBV7-2 and TRBJ2-5; D is undetermined. V shed 1 base and J shed 4 bases, with 13 bases lying between them. Germline CDR1 and CDR2: SGHTA and FQGNSA. This CDR3 has 15 amino acids. CDR3 DNA sequence: TGTGCCAGCAGCTTAGTTTGGGGATCGGGAGAGACCCAGTACTTC. It is translated as CASSLVWGSGETQYF.

The chain links TRBV28 to TRBJ1-1, with D maybe TRBD1 (5 bases). Germline CDR1 MDHEN, CDR2 SYDVKM. The ends were cut back, 4 bases at V and 0 bases at J, with 12 bases in the middle. There are 15 residues in the CDR3. This CDR3 is CASSSAGGLNTEAFF. The CDR3 DNA reads as TGTGCCAGCAGTTCGGCGGGGGGTTTGAACACTGAAGCTTTCTTT.

This clonotype came up many times. The genes are TRBV25-1 and TRBJ1-2; D gene ambiguous. This CDR3 is built from 11 residues. From germline, CDR1 is MGHDK and CDR2 SYGVNS. The ends were cut back, 8 bases at V and 4 bases at J, with 8 bases in the middle. CDR3 sequence (DNA): TGTGCCAGCGGGAGGATCTATGGCTACACCTTC. This codes for CASGRIYGYTF.

This clonotype was detected only a few times. The chain has TRBV20-1 and TRBJ2-7; a possible D gene is TRBD1 (5 bases). Between the trimmed V and J ends, which lost 6 bases and 2 bases, there was a span of 11 bases. This CDR3 comprises 12 residues. Germline-derived CDR1 and CDR2 are DFQATT and SNEGSKA (reference sequence). CDR3 loop: CSALTGPYEQYF. The CDR3 DNA reads as TGCAGTGCGCTAACAGGTCCCTACGAGCAGTACTTC.

The sample holds many counts of this clonotype. The rearrangement links TRBV6-1 to TRBJ1-2; D ambiguous. Trimming pared 0 bases from V and 11 bases from J, leaving 4 bases between. The CDR3 runs to 10 residues. Germline CDR1 reads MNHNS; CDR2 reads SASEGT. This CDR3 is CASSEATYTF. Here the CDR3 DNA reads TGTGCCAGCAGTGAAGCGACTTACACCTTC.

In DNA form, the CDR3 reads TGCAGCACCCGGACAGGGGGACTCCAAGAGACCCAATACAGGGGACTCCAAGAGACCCAGTACTTC. Its protein product is CSTRTGGLQETQYRGLQETQYF. J is TRBJ2-5 and V is TRBV29-1, with 10 bases that match TRBD1. Per the germline V gene, CDR1 is SQVTM and CDR2 is ANQGSEA. There are 22 residues in the CDR3. After removal of 8 bases from V and 1 base from J, the junction contained 31 bases not matched to a gene.

At least ten counts were recorded for this clonotype. CDR3 region: CASSQGLAGSYEQYF. CDR3 coding DNA: TGTGCCAGCAGCCAAGGACTAGCGGGCTCCTACGAGCAGTACTTC. The J gene is TRBJ2-7, the V gene TRBV14, with 10 bases lining up with TRBD2. The CDR3 extends over 15 amino acids. Germline V CDR1 and CDR2: SGHDN, FVKESK. V trimming: 1 base; J trimming: 0 bases; junction bases outside the gene matches: 0.

This clonotype was recorded a few times. V gene TRBV6-1 combines with J gene TRBJ2-1, with a possible D match to TRBD1 (5 bases). Per the germline V gene, CDR1 is MNHNS and CDR2 is SASEGT. CDR3 length: 14 residues. Trimming took off 10 bases at V and 5 bases at J, with 18 bases between the two ends. Here the CDR3 reads CATAWQGWDNEQFF. The CDR3 DNA reads as TGTGCCACCGCTTGGCAGGGTTGGGACAATGAGCAGTTCTTC.

The V call is TRBV15, the J call TRBJ2-7; D call uncertain. This CDR3 has 13 residues. CDR1 is LNHNV and CDR2 is YYDKDF in the germline V gene (reference sequence). Trimming left V 0 bases short and J 3 bases short, with 6 bases between. The CDR3 spells CATSRDAGYEQYF. The CDR3 DNA reads as TGTGCCACCAGCAGAGATGCCGGCTACGAGCAGTACTTC.

This clonotype was seen a few times. The chain recombines TRBV18 with TRBJ1-1; no firm D call. This CDR3 comprises 13 residues. Germline CDR1 KGHSH, CDR2 LQKENI. Trimming took off 5 bases at V and 3 bases at J, with 10 bases between the two ends. CDR3 nucleotides: TGTGCCAGCTCAAGGGCCGGGTACACTGAAGCTTTCTTT. Protein product: CASSRAGYTEAFF.

This clonotype showed up just a few times. The chain employs TRBV6-5 and TRBJ2-7, with no clear D. Between the trimmed V and J ends, which lost 2 bases and 0 bases, there was a span of 11 bases. CDR3 size: 15 residues. Per germline, CDR1 MNHEY and CDR2 SVGAGI. CDR3 sequence: CASSYGKPLSYEQYF. The CDR3 bases are TGTGCCAGCAGTTACGGCAAGCCCCTCTCCTACGAGCAGTACTTC.

This clonotype was counted many times. The chain employs TRBV25-1 and TRBJ2-7; D is possibly TRBD2 (5 bases). CDR3 length equals 11 residues. The ends were cut back, 2 bases at V and 9 bases at J, with 8 bases in the middle. Germline V gene sequence: CDR1 MGHDK, CDR2 SYGVNS. The DNA of the CDR3 is TGTGCCAGCAGTGAAGGCCGGGGGCAGTACTTC. As protein: CASSEGRGQYF.